A single sample gave rise to the 21 T cell receptor beta chains below, sequenced in a study of T cells in Graves' hyperthyroidism and ophthalmopathy. Amplified TCR beta CDR3 regions came from RNA transcripts. During a first-round RT-PCR of the TCR CDR3, the HTBI primer set was used. TCRdb itself ran the multiplex PCR reads through MiXCR, one entry per CDR3 protein. This table holds 530,000 or so distinct CDR3 sequences, roughly 24% found once. The sample was blood. These receptors originate from a woman in her 30s with Graves' ophthalmopathy.

In this sample, this clonotype turned up many times. The chain uses TRBV5-6 and TRBJ2-7, with D tentatively TRBD1 or TRBD2 (6 bases each). Trimming stripped 5 bases from V and 5 bases from J, with 17 bases between. This CDR3 is built from 14 residues. Germline-derived CDR1 and CDR2 are SGHDT and YYEEEE. The CDR3 protein is CASSVGGDYHEQYF. DNA of the CDR3: TGTGCCAGCAGTGTCGGGGGCGATTACCACGAGCAGTACTTC.

The chain is built from TRBV20-1 and TRBJ2-7; D gene unclear. The CDR3 is made up of 15 amino acids. V was trimmed by 1 base and J by 3 bases, leaving 16 bases between them. The germline V gene encodes CDR1 DFQATT and CDR2 SNEGSKA (reference sequence). This CDR3 is CSARADTALGYEQYF. For the CDR3, the DNA is TGCAGTGCTAGAGCCGATACAGCCTTGGGCTACGAGCAGTACTTC.

The gene calls are TRBV6-1 and TRBJ1-2; 7 bases agree with TRBD1. CDR1 MNHNS and CDR2 SASEGT come from the germline V gene. The CDR3 sequence is 14 residues long. Trimming removed 5 bases from V and 4 bases from J; junction bases left unmatched: 7. CDR3 loop: CASSPRQGTYGYTF. CDR3 nucleotides: TGTGCCAGCAGTCCGCGACAGGGAACCTATGGCTACACCTTC.

The V and J genes are TRBV2 and TRBJ2-5; tentative D call: TRBD2 (5 bases). Germline V lookup: CDR1 SNHLY, CDR2 FYNNEI. Trimming pared 8 bases from V and 3 bases from J, leaving 10 bases between. This CDR3 has 12 residues. The CDR3 loop is CASGPAEETQYF. DNA of the CDR3: TGTGCCAGCGGACCAGCGGAAGAGACCCAGTACTTC. The whole variable domain, remainder taken from reference TRBV2 and TRBJ2-5, is EPEVTQTPSHQVTQMGQEVILRCVPISNHLYFYWYRQILGQKVEFLVSFYNNEISEKSEIFDDQFSVERPDGSNFTLKIRSTKLEDSAMYFCASGPAEETQYFGPGTRLLVL.

This clonotype has at least ten counts. The chain employs TRBV10-3 and TRBJ1-1; the D gene is possibly TRBD1 (5 bases). There are 15 residues in the CDR3. Looked up from germline, CDR1 is ENHRY and CDR2 is SYGVKD. V lost 10 bases and J 0 bases, leaving 18 bases between the germline ends. CDR3 residues: CATTGLGGLNTEAFF. The CDR3 DNA is TGTGCCACCACCGGTCTCGGGGGTTTGAACACTGAAGCTTTCTTT.

The rearrangement links TRBV29-1 to TRBJ2-7, with 8 bases aligning to TRBD1. Trimming cost V 4 bases and J 1 base; bases outside gene matches: 12. Germline V gene lookup returns CDR1 SQVTM and CDR2 ANQGSEA. The length of the CDR3 is 16 residues. The CDR3 is CSVGGRRDRNSYEQYF. The CDR3 DNA reads as TGCAGCGTTGGAGGACGCCGGGACAGGAATTCCTACGAGCAGTACTTC.

This clonotype came up many times. This chain links TRBV28 with TRBJ1-2; tentatively, D is TRBD1 (6 bases). V was shortened by 6 bases and J by 8 bases, with 10 bases between the two germline ends. The CDR3 is 11 amino acids. Germline lookup yields CDR1 MDHEN and CDR2 SYDVKM. Here the CDR3 reads CASSYREGYTF. In DNA, the CDR3 is TGTGCCAGCAGCTACAGGGAGGGCTACACCTTC.

This clonotype came up many times. V and J are TRBV28 and TRBJ1-3; 9 bases match TRBD1. The CDR3 consists of 15 residues. The trim removed 6 bases at V and 2 bases at J, leaving 5 bases unmatched. Germline CDR1 reads MDHEN; CDR2 reads SYDVKM. The CDR3 region has the DNA TGTGCCAGCAGCCTAGGACAGGGGACTGGAAACACCATATATTTT. As protein: CASSLGQGTGNTIYF.

This clonotype showed up just once. J is TRBJ1-1 and V is TRBV20-1, with 8 bases matching TRBD1. The V and J ends lost 5 bases and 0 bases, in that order; junction bases with no gene match: 8. CDR1 DFQATT and CDR2 SNEGSKA come from the germline V gene (reference sequence). The CDR3 runs to 15 residues. CDR3 loop: CSAVMRQGMNTEAFF. CDR3 DNA: TGCAGTGCTGTGATGCGACAGGGGATGAACACTGAAGCTTTCTTT.

This clonotype occurred many times. V usage is TRBV2 and J usage is TRBJ1-2, with D tentatively TRBD1 (5 bases). Germline CDR1 reads SNHLY; CDR2 reads FYNNEI. V was shortened by 8 bases and J by 8 bases, with 21 bases between the two germline ends. CDR3 size: 14 residues. CDR3 sequence: CASSFWGVLEGYTF. The DNA for the CDR3 is TGTGCCAGCTCCTTTTGGGGGGTACTGGAGGGCTACACCTTC.

In this sample, this clonotype turned up a few times. This rearrangement joins TRBV5-8 to TRBJ2-5, with 7 bases lining up with TRBD1. CDR1 is SGHTS and CDR2 is YDEGEE in the germline V gene. V dropped 0 bases and J dropped 4; count of bases not matched to a gene: 12. The length of the CDR3 is 17 residues. CDR3 sequence reads: CASSLDRGIFAIETQYF. In nucleotides, the CDR3 is TGTGCCAGCAGCTTGGACAGGGGAATATTTGCTATAGAGACCCAGTACTTC.

A few counts support this clonotype. The rearrangement links TRBV20-1 to TRBJ2-5; D remains unclear. Trimming shortened V by 1 base and J by 5 bases, and 11 bases separated the two germline ends. Looked up from germline, CDR1 is DFQATT and CDR2 is SNEGSKA (reference sequence). CDR3 size: 13 residues. Written as DNA, the CDR3 is TGCAGTGCTAGAGCCAACCACGGGGAGACCCAGTACTTC. Protein sequence: CSARANHGETQYF.

This clonotype was found many times. In nucleotides, the CDR3 is TGTGCCAGCAGTGTAGTACAGGGTGAAGCTTTCTTT. Amino acids: CASSVVQGEAFF. The V and J genes are TRBV12-3 or TRBV12-4 and TRBJ1-1, with D maybe TRBD1 (6 bases). The CDR3 runs 12 residues. With 5 bases removed from V and 7 bases from J, the gap between germline ends came to 11 bases.

Details on this clonotype: The junction does not match germline at one end; this may be a read error. The chain has TRBV3-1 and TRBJ2-7, with TRBD2 matching 9 bases. The germline gives CDR1 LGHDT, CDR2 YNNKEL (reference sequence). This CDR3 is built from 14 residues. CDR3 nucleotides: TGTGCCAGCAGCCAGGCGGGGGGGCCGTCCGAGCAGTGCTTC. Amino acids: CASSQAGGPSEQCF.

This clonotype occurred many times. V is TRBV15 and J is TRBJ1-2; tentative D call: TRBD1 (5 bases). Per the germline V gene, CDR1 is LNHNV and CDR2 is YYDKDF (reference sequence). The length of the CDR3 is 14 residues. V dropped 0 bases and J dropped 3 bases, with 8 bases sitting between them. CDR3 nucleotides: TGTGCCACCAGCAGAGATCAGGGTTACTATGGCTACACCTTC. It yields the protein CATSRDQGYYGYTF.

This clonotype has ten or more counts. The chain links TRBV9 to TRBJ1-2; D remains unclear. Germline V gives CDR1 SGDLS, CDR2 YYNGEE. The V end was cut by 0 bases, the J end by 0 bases, with 9 bases between. The CDR3 length is 15 residues. CDR3 nucleotide sequence: TGTGCCAGCAGCGTAGGGCCCAGACCTAACTATGGCTACACCTTC. Its translation: CASSVGPRPNYGYTF. Together with reference TRBV9 and TRBJ1-2, the CDR3 gives the full variable domain: DSGVTQTPKHLITATGQRVTLRCSPRSGDLSVYWYQQSLDQGLQFLIQYYNGEERAKGNILERFSAQQFPDLHSELNLSSLELGDSALYFCASSVGPRPNYGYTFGSGTRLTVV.

This clonotype has ten or more counts. The chain has TRBV7-2 and TRBJ2-1; 11 bases match TRBD1. The CDR3 contains 15 residues. Germline CDR1 and CDR2: SGHTA and FQGNSA. V gave up 3 bases and J gave up 6 bases; unmatched junction bases: 4. CDR3 nucleotide sequence: TGTGCCAGCAGCTTCCGGGACAGGGGGAGCAATGAGCAGTTCTTC. Translating it yields CASSFRDRGSNEQFF. Using reference TRBV7-2 and TRBJ2-1 for the parts outside the CDR3, the full variable domain is GAGVSQSPSNKVTEKGKDVELRCDPISGHTALYWYRQSLGQGLEFLIYFQGNSAPDKSGLPSDRFSAERTGGSVSTLTIQRTQQEDSAVYLCASSFRDRGSNEQFFGPGTRLTVL.

This clonotype was counted only a few times. This chain links TRBV19 with TRBJ1-6, with D perhaps matching TRBD1 (6 bases). This CDR3 contains 16 residues. The germline V gene has CDR1 LNHDA and CDR2 SQIVND (reference sequence). V lost 3 bases to trimming and J lost 9 bases, with 18 bases between them. Here the CDR3 reads CASSIQMSDSSSPLHF. The CDR3 DNA is TGTGCCAGTAGTATCCAGATGTCGGACAGCAGTTCACCCCTCCACTTT.

In its sample, this clonotype was seen a few times. The rearrangement joins TRBV6-5 to TRBJ1-3; D perhaps matches TRBD1 (5 bases). Germline assignment: CDR1 MNHEY and CDR2 SVGAGI. CDR3 length: 17 residues. The V gene lost 0 bases and the J gene lost 0 bases, with 12 bases spanning the gap. Written as DNA, the CDR3 is TGTGCCAGCAGTTACTCCTTGGACATTTACTCTGGAAACACCATATATTTT. Its translation: CASSYSLDIYSGNTIYF.

J is TRBJ2-5 and V is TRBV12-3 or TRBV12-4; no reliable D call. The CDR3 loop spans 12 amino acids. Between the trimmed V and J ends, which lost 6 bases and 5 bases, there was a span of 10 bases. The CDR3, as DNA: TGTGCCAGCAGCCCGTTCGGGGAGACCCAGTACTTC. This translates into CASSPFGETQYF.

The chain has TRBV19 and TRBJ2-5; tentative D call: TRBD2 (5 bases). Germline V gene lookup returns CDR1 LNHDA and CDR2 SQIVND (reference sequence). The CDR3 sequence is 14 residues long. The germline V and J ends were trimmed by 3 bases and 4 bases, with 12 bases remaining between them. The CDR3 spells CASSISGSGETQYF. Here the CDR3 DNA reads TGTGCCAGTAGTATTTCGGGGTCGGGAGAGACCCAGTACTTC. The full variable domain, in which reference TRBV19 and TRBJ2-5 provide the parts outside the CDR3, is DGGITQSPKYLFRKEGQNVTLSCEQNLNHDAMYWYRQDPGQGLRLIYYSQIVNDFQKGDIAEGYSVSREKKESFPLTVTSAQKNPTAFYLCASSISGSGETQYFGPGTRLLVL.